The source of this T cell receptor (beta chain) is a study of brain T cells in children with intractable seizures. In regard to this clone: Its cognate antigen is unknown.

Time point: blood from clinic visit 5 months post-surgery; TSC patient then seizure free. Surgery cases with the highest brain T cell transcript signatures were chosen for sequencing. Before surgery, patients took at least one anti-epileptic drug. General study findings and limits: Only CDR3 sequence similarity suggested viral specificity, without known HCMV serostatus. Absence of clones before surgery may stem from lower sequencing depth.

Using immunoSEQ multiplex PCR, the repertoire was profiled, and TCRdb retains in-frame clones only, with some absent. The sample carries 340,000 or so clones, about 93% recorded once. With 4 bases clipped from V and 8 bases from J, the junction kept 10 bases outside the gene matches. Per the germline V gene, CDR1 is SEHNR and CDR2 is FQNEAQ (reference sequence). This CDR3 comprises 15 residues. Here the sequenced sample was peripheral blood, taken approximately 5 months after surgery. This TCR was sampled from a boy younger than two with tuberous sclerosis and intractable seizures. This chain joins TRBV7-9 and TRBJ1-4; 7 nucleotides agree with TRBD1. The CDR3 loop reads CASSSIDRVGEKLFF. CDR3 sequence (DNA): TGTGCCAGCAGCTCAATTGACAGGGTTGGAGAAAAACTGTTTTTT.